This T cell receptor beta chain is from a study of human thymus T cells. The repertoire was sequenced with immunoSEQ multiplex PCR; TCRdb's copy has only in-frame clones and lacks some. The sample includes 65,000 to 90,000 clones, 90% to 95% seen only once; the top ten take around 0.03%. Thymic resections from corrective heart surgery supplied the tissue. Germline V gene data show CDR1 as SGHNT and CDR2 as YYREEE (reference sequence). V shed 4 bases and J shed 6 bases, with 11 bases lying between them. This CDR3 region has 13 residues. Material for sequencing was thymus tissue. The rearrangement uses TRBV5-4 and TRBJ1-5; no reliable D call. This clonotype originated in a girl under three years old with a congenital heart defect but otherwise immunologically healthy. CDR3 bases: TGTGCCAGCAGCCTGGCCCTCCGTCAGCCCCAGCATTTT. This sequence encodes CASSLALRQPQHF.